The next 20 T cell receptor beta chains were all read from a single sample in a study of response to subunit inactivated influenza vaccine. TCRdb independently ran MiXCR on the RT-PCR reads; one entry per CDR3 protein. This repertoire shows 750,000 to 850,000 distinct CDR3 sequences, about a fifth found once; its top ten account for approximately 10%. The material sequenced was PBMCs from blood, taken about 5 days after vaccination. The receptors here all came from a man aged 50-60 years who received an inactivated influenza vaccine.

There are a few counts of this clonotype. The rearrangement joins TRBV29-1 to TRBJ1-4; no clear D gene. Trimming removed 7 bases from V and 3 bases from J, with 9 bases in between. This CDR3 contains 12 residues. Germline V gene data show CDR1 as SQVTM and CDR2 as ANQGSEA. This CDR3 is CSASGANEKLFF. Written as DNA, the CDR3 is TGCAGCGCCTCGGGCGCTAATGAAAAACTGTTTTTT.

The rearrangement joins TRBV4-2 to TRBJ2-5; D is possibly TRBD2 (7 bases). The CDR3 has 15 amino acids. V shed 0 bases and J shed 5 bases, with 13 bases lying between them. Germline V gene sequence: CDR1 LGHNA, CDR2 YNFKEQ. The CDR3 DNA sequence: TGTGCCAGCAGCCAAGATCACAGGGAGGGCGAGACCCAGTACTTC. It yields the protein CASSQDHREGETQYF.

The J gene is TRBJ2-5, the V gene TRBV9; D is tentatively TRBD1 or TRBD2 (5 bases each). The CDR3 is made up of 14 amino acids. Germline CDR1 is SGDLS and CDR2 is YYNGEE. V lost 2 bases to trimming and J lost 5 bases, with 13 bases between them. This CDR3 reads CASSVRQSGETQYF. In DNA form, the CDR3 reads TGTGCCAGCAGCGTGAGACAGTCGGGGGAGACCCAGTACTTC.

The CDR3 DNA reads as TGTGCCAGCAGCGGGGGGACAGGCGACTTAGCCAAAAACATTCAGTACTTC. It encodes CASSGGTGDLAKNIQYF. The chain couples TRBV21-1 to TRBJ2-4; TRBD1, the table's D call, was not compared with the DNA. TRBV21-1 is a known pseudogene. The CDR3 has 17 amino acids.

The V call is TRBV10-3, the J call TRBJ2-7; D is undetermined. The CDR3 is 10 residues long. V lost 9 bases, J lost 5 bases, and 8 bases lay in between. Germline CDR1 reads ENHRY; CDR2 reads SYGVKD. The CDR3 DNA follows: TGTGCCATTGGGCAGGACGAGCAGTACTTC. Protein sequence: CAIGQDEQYF.

The rearrangement links TRBV28 to TRBJ2-7; 13 bases are shared with TRBD2. V shed 7 bases, J shed 5 bases, and the junction held 2 bases outside the gene matches. This CDR3 has 13 amino acids. Germline V gene lookup returns CDR1 MDHEN and CDR2 SYDVKM. CDR3 DNA: TGTGCCAGCACCGGGACTAGCGGGAACGAGCAGTACTTC. Its protein product is CASTGTSGNEQYF.

Ten or more counts support this clonotype. The chain links TRBV5-5 to TRBJ1-2; 11 bases match TRBD1. With V trimmed by 4 bases and J by 4 bases, 6 bases remained unmatched. CDR3 length: 15 amino acids. Germline assignment: CDR1 SGHKS and CDR2 YYEKEE (reference sequence). For the CDR3, the DNA is TGTGCCAGCAGCCCCCGGGGACAGGGGGTCTATGGCTACACCTTC. This translates into CASSPRGQGVYGYTF.

This clonotype was seen ten or more times. The chain carries TRBV20-1 and TRBJ1-1; 7 positions match TRBD1. In germline, CDR1 is DFQATT, CDR2 SNEGSKA (reference sequence). This CDR3 has 11 residues. With 1 base clipped from V and 11 bases from J, the junction kept 4 bases outside the gene matches. In DNA, the CDR3 is TGCAGTGCTAGAGCCGGGACAGTTGCTTTCTTT. The encoded protein is CSARAGTVAFF.

This clonotype turned up a few times. V is TRBV10-3 and J is TRBJ2-5, with D perhaps assigned TRBD1 or TRBD2 (5 bases each). V was trimmed by 4 bases and J by 5 bases, leaving 8 bases between them. The CDR3 length is 12 residues. Germline V gives CDR1 ENHRY, CDR2 SYGVKD. Here the CDR3 reads CAISGDGETQYF. The CDR3 coding sequence is TGTGCCATCAGTGGGGACGGGGAGACCCAGTACTTC.

This clonotype was counted once. The rearrangement uses TRBV4-2 and TRBJ2-5; TRBD2 aligns across 12 bases. The V segment lost 4 bases and the J segment 3 bases; nucleotides outside the gene matches: 18. Germline V lookup: CDR1 LGHNA, CDR2 YNFKEQ. The CDR3 runs to 20 residues. CDR3 nucleotide sequence: TGTGCCAGCAGCCCGACCCCAGGGGCTAGCGGGAGGGCCTCGAAAGAGACCCAGTACTTC. This translates into CASSPTPGASGRASKETQYF.

This CDR3 is CASTSDELAPGYTF. CDR3 sequence (DNA): TGTGCCAGCACCTCAGACGAGTTGGCTCCTGGCTACACCTTC. J is TRBJ1-2 and V is TRBV7-9; D is unresolved. The length of the CDR3 is 14 residues. Trimming took off 7 bases at V and 7 bases at J, with 19 bases between the two ends. The germline V gene encodes CDR1 SEHNR and CDR2 FQNEAQ (reference sequence).

This sequence joins TRBV28 and TRBJ2-5, with 9 bases matching TRBD1. The V and J ends lost 6 bases and 7 bases, in that order; junction bases with no gene match: 15. CDR3 length equals 16 residues. The germline CDR1 and CDR2 sequences are MDHEN and SYDVKM. This chain's CDR3 is CASSTAGQGIDGTQYF. CDR3 DNA: TGTGCCAGCAGCACAGCGGGACAGGGTATCGACGGGACCCAGTACTTC.

This clonotype has a count of ten or more. The chain is built from TRBV20-1 and TRBJ2-3; 11 bases align to TRBD2. Per the germline V gene, CDR1 is DFQATT and CDR2 is SNEGSKA (reference sequence). CDR3 length equals 21 residues. J lost 7 bases, V lost 1 base, and 25 bases had no gene match. CDR3 in DNA: TGCAGTGCTAGAGGACACTTTGCCGGGAGGGGGACTAGCGGATTTGCCTATACGCAGTATTTT. Its translation is CSARGHFAGRGTSGFAYTQYF.

CDR3 DNA: TGTGCCAGCAGCTTAATGGGGGCAGATACGCAGTATTTT. Amino acids: CASSLMGADTQYF. This sequence joins TRBV7-9 and TRBJ2-3; D assignment may be TRBD1 or TRBD2 (5 bases each). Germline assignment: CDR1 SEHNR and CDR2 FQNEAQ (reference sequence). CDR3 length: 13 amino acids. V gave up 2 bases and J gave up 4 bases, with 7 bases separating them.

This clonotype was observed a single time. The chain employs TRBV15 and TRBJ1-4, with D tentatively TRBD1 (5 bases). CDR1 and CDR2 (germline): LNHNV, YYDKDF (reference sequence). Deletions cut 0 bases from V and 7 bases from J, with 12 bases between. The CDR3 has 15 amino acids. As DNA, the CDR3 is TGTGCCACCAGCAGAGATCCGGGGAGGGGTGAAAAACTGTTTTTT. This encodes CATSRDPGRGEKLFF.

V gene TRBV5-1 combines with J gene TRBJ2-1, with D maybe TRBD2 (6 bases). The CDR3 has 18 amino acids. V lost 0 bases to trimming and J lost 1 base, with 17 bases between them. Germline loops: CDR1 SGHRS, CDR2 YFSETQ. The CDR3 DNA is TGCGCCAGCAGCTTGGGCCCAGTAGCGGAAGTTTCCTACAATGAGCAGTTCTTC. It specifies CASSLGPVAEVSYNEQFF.

The chain carries TRBV12-3 or TRBV12-4 and TRBJ2-3; D gene uncertain. The length of the CDR3 is 16 residues. Trimming removed 7 bases from V and 4 bases from J, with 21 bases in between. CDR3 loop: CASTIVHALTPDTQYF. As DNA, the CDR3 is TGTGCCAGCACCATCGTCCACGCTCTAACACCAGATACGCAGTATTTT.

This rearrangement joins TRBV5-6 to TRBJ2-2; TRBD2 matches 12 bases. The CDR3 consists of 16 residues. V was pared by 4 bases and J by 4 bases, with 5 bases of the junction left unmatched. Germline-derived CDR1 and CDR2 are SGHDT and YYEEEE. This CDR3 is CASSPLAGGGTGELFF. The CDR3 DNA sequence: TGTGCCAGCAGCCCACTAGCGGGAGGAGGCACCGGGGAGCTGTTTTTT. Full variable domain (rest looked up from reference TRBV5-6 and TRBJ2-2): DAGVTQSPTHLIKTRGQQVTLRCSPKSGHDTVSWYQQALGQGPQFIFQYYEEEERQRGNFPDRFSGHQFPNYSSELNVNALLLGDSALYLCASSPLAGGGTGELFFGEGSRLTVL.

As regards this clonotype: Just one base apart from a much larger clone, this may be a read error. This chain uses TRBV6-5 with TRBJ2-3; weak D call: TRBD2 (5 bases). The CDR3 sequence is 16 residues long. V dropped 2 bases and J dropped 0 bases, with 12 bases sitting between them. Germline V gives CDR1 MNHEY, CDR2 SVGAGI. The CDR3 DNA reads TGTGCCAGCAGTTACGGTCGAGGGAGTAGCACAGATACGCAGTATTTT. It translates to CASSYGRGSSTDTQYF.

This clonotype showed up many times. This chain uses TRBV29-1 with TRBJ2-5; D is unresolved. Germline V gene lookup returns CDR1 SQVTM and CDR2 ANQGSEA. CDR3 length equals 10 residues. The ends were cut back, 6 bases at V and 2 bases at J, with 4 bases in the middle. Here the CDR3 DNA reads TGCAGCGTGGGTCAAGAGACCCAGTACTTC. This translates into CSVGQETQYF.